This T cell receptor (beta chain) was captured by sequencing in a study of blood T cell repertoires in COVID-19. Sequenced by immunoSEQ multiplex PCR; TCRdb stores in-frame clones only, minus some. Here the sample spans 220,000 or so clones, around three quarters being singletons. The ends were cut back, 7 bases at V and 5 bases at J, with 17 bases in the middle. CDR3 size: 14 residues. Germline CDR1 and CDR2: MNHEY and SMNVEV (reference sequence). This TCR derives from a woman in her 70s with acute or convalescent COVID-19. The source material was peripheral blood. The chain employs TRBV27 and TRBJ1-2, with D possibly matching TRBD1 (6 bases). Written as DNA, the CDR3 is TGTGCCAGCACGGACTCGGGGGGCCTTTATGGCTACACCTTC. As protein: CASTDSGGLYGYTF.